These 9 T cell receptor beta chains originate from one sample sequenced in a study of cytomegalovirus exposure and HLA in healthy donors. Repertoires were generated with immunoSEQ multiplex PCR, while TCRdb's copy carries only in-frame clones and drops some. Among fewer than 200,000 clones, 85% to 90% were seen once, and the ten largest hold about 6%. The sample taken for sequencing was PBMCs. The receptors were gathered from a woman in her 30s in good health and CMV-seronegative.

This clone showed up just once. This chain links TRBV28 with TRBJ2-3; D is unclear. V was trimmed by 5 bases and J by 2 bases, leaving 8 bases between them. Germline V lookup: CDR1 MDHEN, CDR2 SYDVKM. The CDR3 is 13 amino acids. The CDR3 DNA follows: TGTGCCAGCAGTCCCCCTATCACAGATACGCAGTATTTT. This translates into CASSPPITDTQYF.

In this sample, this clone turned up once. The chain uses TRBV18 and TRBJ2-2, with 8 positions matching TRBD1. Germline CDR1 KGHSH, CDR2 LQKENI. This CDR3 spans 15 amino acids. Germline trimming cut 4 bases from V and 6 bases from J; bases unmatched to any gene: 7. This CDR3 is CASSLTGATAGELFF. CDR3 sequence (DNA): TGTGCCAGCTCACTGACAGGGGCGACCGCCGGGGAGCTGTTTTTT.

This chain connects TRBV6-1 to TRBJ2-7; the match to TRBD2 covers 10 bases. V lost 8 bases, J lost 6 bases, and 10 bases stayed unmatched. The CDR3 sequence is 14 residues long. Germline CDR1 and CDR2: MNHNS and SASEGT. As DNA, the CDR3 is TGTGCCAGCTCAGCGGGGGGGGCCTCCGGCGAGCAGTACTTC. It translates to CASSAGGASGEQYF.

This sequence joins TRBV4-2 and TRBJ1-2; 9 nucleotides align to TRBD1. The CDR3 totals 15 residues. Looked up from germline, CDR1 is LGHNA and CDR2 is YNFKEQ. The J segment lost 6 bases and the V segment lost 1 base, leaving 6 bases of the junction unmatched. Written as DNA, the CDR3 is TGTGCCAGCAGCCAAGGGGACAGGGCGTTAAATGGCTACACCTTC. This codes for CASSQGDRALNGYTF.

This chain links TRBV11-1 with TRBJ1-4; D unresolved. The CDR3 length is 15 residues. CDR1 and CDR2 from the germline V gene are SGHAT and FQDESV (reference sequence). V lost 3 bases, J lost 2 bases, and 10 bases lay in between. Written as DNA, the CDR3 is TGTGCCAGCAGCTTTGAGCCGGGGACTAATGAAAAACTGTTTTTT. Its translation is CASSFEPGTNEKLFF.

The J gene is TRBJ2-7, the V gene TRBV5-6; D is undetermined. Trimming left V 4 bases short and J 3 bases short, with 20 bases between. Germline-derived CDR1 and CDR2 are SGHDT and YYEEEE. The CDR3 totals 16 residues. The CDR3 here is CASSPVGSGRGYEQYF. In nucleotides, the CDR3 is TGTGCCAGCAGCCCCGTCGGTTCGGGCAGAGGCTACGAGCAGTACTTC. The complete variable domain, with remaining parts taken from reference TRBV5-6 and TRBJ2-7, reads DAGVTQSPTHLIKTRGQQVTLRCSPKSGHDTVSWYQQALGQGPQFIFQYYEEEERQRGNFPDRFSGHQFPNYSSELNVNALLLGDSALYLCASSPVGSGRGYEQYFGPGTRLTVT.

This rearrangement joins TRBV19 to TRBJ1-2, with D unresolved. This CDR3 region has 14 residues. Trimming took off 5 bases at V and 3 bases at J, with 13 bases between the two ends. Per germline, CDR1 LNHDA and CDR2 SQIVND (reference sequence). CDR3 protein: CASSPPQEDYGYTF. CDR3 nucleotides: TGTGCCAGTAGTCCCCCTCAGGAAGACTATGGCTACACCTTC. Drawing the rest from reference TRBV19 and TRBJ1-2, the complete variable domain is DGGITQSPKYLFRKEGQNVTLSCEQNLNHDAMYWYRQDPGQGLRLIYYSQIVNDFQKGDIAEGYSVSREKKESFPLTVTSAQKNPTAFYLCASSPPQEDYGYTFGSGTRLTVV.

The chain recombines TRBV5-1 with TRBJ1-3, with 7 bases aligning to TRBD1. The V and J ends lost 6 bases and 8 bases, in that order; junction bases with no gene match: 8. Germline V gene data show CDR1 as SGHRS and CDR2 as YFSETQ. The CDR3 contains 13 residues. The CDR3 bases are TGCGCCAGCACCCCGCCAGGGGGGGACACCATATATTTT. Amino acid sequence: CASTPPGGDTIYF.

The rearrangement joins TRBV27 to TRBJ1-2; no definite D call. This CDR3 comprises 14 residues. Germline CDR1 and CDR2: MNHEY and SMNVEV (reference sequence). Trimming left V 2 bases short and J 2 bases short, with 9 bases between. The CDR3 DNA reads TGTGCCAGCAGTTTACTGTCGGGGAACTATGGCTACACCTTC. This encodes CASSLLSGNYGYTF.